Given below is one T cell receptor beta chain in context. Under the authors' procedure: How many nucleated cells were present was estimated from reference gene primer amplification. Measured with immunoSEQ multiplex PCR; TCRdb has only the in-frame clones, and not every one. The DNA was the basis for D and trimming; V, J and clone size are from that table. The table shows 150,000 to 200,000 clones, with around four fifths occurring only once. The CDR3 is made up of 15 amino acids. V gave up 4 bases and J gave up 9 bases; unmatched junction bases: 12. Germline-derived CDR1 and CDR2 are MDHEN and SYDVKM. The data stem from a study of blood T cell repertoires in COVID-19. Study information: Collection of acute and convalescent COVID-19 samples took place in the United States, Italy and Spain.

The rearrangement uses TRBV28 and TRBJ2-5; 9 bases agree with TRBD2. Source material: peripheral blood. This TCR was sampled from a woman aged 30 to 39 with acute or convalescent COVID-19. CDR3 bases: TGTGCCAGCAGTTCCCCCGCTAGCGGGGCCCGGGCCCAGTACTTC. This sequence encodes CASSSPASGARAQYF.